Shown below are 20 T cell receptor beta chains from a single sample sequenced in a study of shared clonotypes between healthy human individuals. Here immunoSEQ multiplex PCR was the method, and the copy in TCRdb shows in-frame clones only, minus some. The table lists approximately 470,000 clones, roughly 80% of them singletons. Source material: PBMCs. The source of these receptors is a woman aged 40 to 50 in good health. Some clones in this sample may be carry-over from other donors' samples.

The rearrangement joins TRBV4-1 to TRBJ2-2; 7 nucleotides agree with TRBD2. The CDR3 is 13 amino acids. With 5 bases clipped from V and 5 bases from J, the junction kept 2 bases outside the gene matches. Looked up from germline, CDR1 is MGHRA and CDR2 is YSYEKL. This CDR3 reads CASSLGGTGELFF. The CDR3 bases are TGCGCCAGCAGCTTGGGGGGGACCGGGGAGCTGTTTTTT.

The gene calls are TRBV11-3 and TRBJ2-7; 7 bases align to TRBD2. The trim removed 1 base at V and 6 bases at J, leaving 3 bases unmatched. The CDR3 length is 13 residues. Per the germline V gene, CDR1 is SGHNT and CDR2 is YENEEA. The CDR3 nucleotides are TGTGCCAGCAGCTTAGCGGGAGGTGTCGAGCAGTACTTC. Amino acid sequence: CASSLAGGVEQYF.

This clone was observed a single time. The chain has TRBV7-2 and TRBJ2-1; the D gene is possibly TRBD2 (7 bases). The CDR3 has 15 residues. V was pared by 5 bases and J by 2 bases, with 13 bases between. Germline values: CDR1 SGHTA, CDR2 FQGNSA. The CDR3 loop is CASSERGGTYNEQFF. The CDR3 nucleotides read TGTGCCAGCAGCGAGAGGGGGGGAACCTACAATGAGCAGTTCTTC.

The sample holds a few counts of this clone. This rearrangement joins TRBV10-3 to TRBJ2-2; 7 positions agree with TRBD1. Germline lookup yields CDR1 ENHRY and CDR2 SYGVKD. V lost 5 bases and J lost 7; bases outside the gene matches: 7. The CDR3 length is 14 residues. The CDR3: CAISPRQGYGELFF. CDR3 DNA: TGTGCCATCAGTCCTCGACAGGGTTACGGGGAGCTGTTTTTT.

V usage is TRBV28 and J usage is TRBJ1-2; D not resolved. The CDR3 has 13 amino acids. The V and J ends lost 4 bases and 6 bases respectively, with 12 bases between them. Germline V gene sequence: CDR1 MDHEN, CDR2 SYDVKM. The DNA of the CDR3 is TGTGCCAGCAGTTCCCCGCAGGTAGATGGCTACACCTTC. Its translation is CASSSPQVDGYTF.

Regarding this clone: A far larger clone differs by one base, so this is likely a read error. This chain uses TRBV5-6 with TRBJ2-5; D gene ambiguous. The J call may be wrong; the DNA end is better matched by TRBJ2-7. The CDR3 totals 15 residues. Germline CDR1 reads SGHDT; CDR2 reads YYEEEE. The CDR3 sequence is CASNLLSAPAFEQYF. The CDR3 DNA reads TGTGCCAGCAACTTGTTAAGTGCCCCGGCCTTCGAGCAGTACTTC.

The chain has TRBV7-9 and TRBJ2-1; no reliable D call. The germline V and J ends were trimmed by 0 bases and 2 bases, with 14 bases remaining between them. The CDR3 is 17 residues long. Germline V CDR1 and CDR2: SEHNR, FQNEAQ (reference sequence). This CDR3 reads CASSLALFGRAYNEQFF. The CDR3 coding sequence is TGTGCCAGCAGCTTAGCCCTATTCGGAAGGGCCTACAATGAGCAGTTCTTC.

The rearrangement uses TRBV5-1 and TRBJ2-1; D is possibly TRBD2 (5 bases). Trimming shortened V by 4 bases and J by 5 bases, and 16 bases separated the two germline ends. From germline, CDR1 is SGHRS and CDR2 YFSETQ. This CDR3 region has 15 residues. The CDR3 spells CASSVDHLGDNEQFF. CDR3 in DNA: TGCGCCAGCAGCGTGGACCACCTCGGGGACAATGAGCAGTTCTTC.

The chain carries TRBV18 and TRBJ2-1; the match to TRBD1 covers 9 bases. After removal of 0 bases from V and 5 bases from J, the junction contained 11 bases not matched to a gene. This CDR3 has 18 residues. Germline V lookup: CDR1 KGHSH, CDR2 LQKENI. The CDR3 bases are TGTGCCAGCTCACCACCTTGGGGTACAGGGGGCTTGGACAATGAGCAGTTCTTC. Translation: CASSPPWGTGGLDNEQFF.

The chain employs TRBV28 and TRBJ1-4, with D possibly matching TRBD1 (6 bases). Trimming cost V 10 bases and J 4 bases, with 13 bases left between them. The CDR3 extends over 13 amino acids. Per germline, CDR1 MDHEN and CDR2 SYDVKM. CDR3 region: CATGPGVNEKLFF. In nucleotides, the CDR3 is TGTGCCACCGGGCCAGGGGTTAATGAAAAACTGTTTTTT.

The J gene is TRBJ2-7, the V gene TRBV5-1; 8 bases are a match to TRBD1. The CDR3 consists of 14 residues. Losses at the gene ends were 2 bases for V and 5 bases for J; bases not matched to a gene: 6. CDR1 and CDR2 from the germline V gene are SGHRS and YFSETQ. As DNA, the CDR3 is TGCGCCAGCAGCTTCGGACAGGGTTTGGACGAGCAGTACTTC. It translates to CASSFGQGLDEQYF. Full variable domain (rest looked up from reference TRBV5-1 and TRBJ2-7): KAGVTQTPRYLIKTRGQQVTLSCSPISGHRSVSWYQQTPGQGLQFLFEYFSETQRNKGNFPGRFSGRQFSNSRSEMNVSTLELGDSALYLCASSFGQGLDEQYFGPGTRLTVT.

J is TRBJ2-5 and V is TRBV6-5, with no clear D. Trimming stripped 6 bases from V and 2 bases from J, with 16 bases between. The CDR3 is 15 amino acids. Germline V CDR1 and CDR2: MNHEY, SVGAGI. CDR3 residues: CASRAPSHRQETQYF. In DNA form, the CDR3 reads TGTGCCAGCAGGGCCCCTAGTCACCGGCAAGAGACCCAGTACTTC.

In the case of this clone: This is likely an artifact of a read error, given a far larger clone one base away. In the same sample, other DNA sequences code for this CDR3. The V call is TRBV6-6, the J call TRBJ1-5, with D unclear. The CDR3 has 14 residues. Germline CDR1 MNHNY, CDR2 SVGAGI (reference sequence). The CDR3 DNA reads as TGTGCCAGTAGTTACTCATCAAACAATCAGCCCCAGCATTTT. It translates to CASSYSSNNQPQHF.

The chain uses TRBV7-8 and TRBJ2-5, with a tentative D call TRBD1 (6 bases). This CDR3 contains 16 residues. Trimming stripped 5 bases from V and 2 bases from J, with 18 bases between. The germline V gene has CDR1 SGHVS and CDR2 FQNEAQ. The CDR3 is CASSNRDITGQETQYF. CDR3 bases: TGTGCCAGCAGCAACCGGGACATAACAGGGCAAGAGACCCAGTACTTC.

The chain uses TRBV5-4 and TRBJ2-7; 13 positions match TRBD2. The CDR3 is 16 amino acids. Germline V gene data show CDR1 as SGHNT and CDR2 as YYREEE (reference sequence). Trimming removed 4 bases from V and 4 bases from J; junction bases left unmatched: 8. The CDR3 here is CASSQMGLAGIYEQYF. CDR3 bases: TGTGCCAGCAGCCAGATGGGACTAGCGGGAATTTACGAGCAGTACTTC. The full variable domain, its missing parts supplied by reference TRBV5-4 and TRBJ2-7, is ETGVTQSPTHLIKTRGQQVTLRCSSQSGHNTVSWYQQALGQGPQFIFQYYREEENGRGNFPPRFSGLQFPNYSSELNVNALELDDSALYLCASSQMGLAGIYEQYFGPGTRLTVT.

The gene calls are TRBV5-1 and TRBJ1-1; 7 bases agree with TRBD1. The CDR3 length is 17 residues. Per the germline V gene, CDR1 is SGHRS and CDR2 is YFSETQ. The V and J ends lost 5 bases and 0 bases, in that order; junction bases with no gene match: 13. The CDR3 nucleotides are TGCGCCAGCAGGAGTTGGGACAGCTTCTATATGAACACTGAAGCTTTCTTT. Encoded protein: CASRSWDSFYMNTEAFF.

Notes on this clone: This is likely an artifact of a read error, given a far larger clone one base away. Within the sample, other DNA sequences also encode this same CDR3. This chain joins TRBV4-1 and TRBJ2-3, with D hard to call. The CDR3 is 14 residues long. The germline CDR1 and CDR2 sequences are MGHRA and YSYEKL. V was clipped by 3 bases and J by 0 bases, with 7 bases between them. The CDR3: CASSQPDSTDTQYF. CDR3 nucleotides: TGCGCCAGCAGCCAGCCGGACAGCACAGATACGCAGTATTTT.

In this sample, this clone turned up many times. J is TRBJ2-7 and V is TRBV7-2; perhaps D is TRBD1 or TRBD2 (5 bases each). The CDR3 sequence is 12 residues long. V shed 5 bases and J shed 6 bases, with 11 bases lying between them. Germline-derived CDR1 and CDR2 are SGHTA and FQGNSA. CDR3 DNA sequence: TGTGCCAGCAGCCCCGAGGGGTTCGAGCAGTACTTC. It is translated as CASSPEGFEQYF.

On this clone itself: This likely traces to a read error, being one base from a far larger clone. The V and J genes are TRBV5-1 and TRBJ2-3; D might be TRBD1 (5 bases). This CDR3 region has 14 residues. CDR1 and CDR2 from the germline V gene are SGHRS and YFSETQ. CDR3 in amino acids: CASSLGTMTATQYF. CDR3 nucleotides: TGCGCCAGCAGCTTGGGGACAATGACAGCTACGCAGTATTTT.

J is TRBJ1-2 and V is TRBV5-4; maybe TRBD1 (6 bases). Germline CDR1 SGHNT, CDR2 YYREEE (reference sequence). The CDR3 runs 14 residues. Trimming cost V 3 bases and J 4 bases, with 13 bases left between them. CDR3 sequence: CASSWGSGVYGYTF. CDR3 nucleotides: TGTGCCAGCAGCTGGGGGTCAGGGGTCTATGGCTACACCTTC.